These 6 T cell receptor beta chains were sequenced from one sample in a study of T-cell memory formation after mild COVID-19. From the 5' RACE reads, TCRdb called clonotypes with MiXCR, one entry per CDR3 protein. This sample has approximately 300,000 distinct CDR3 sequences, with roughly 15% found just once. Source material: PBMCs or a T cell subset sorted from them (not recorded which). Receptor source: a man between 18 and 35 years old who had mild COVID-19 (a few samples of this study predate the infection). Cell type and time point are not known.

Concerning this clonotype itself: In this CDR3 the conserved last residue, phenylalanine or tryptophan, is missing, so a read error is likely. This chain joins TRBV6-5 and TRBJ2-1, with D uncertain. CDR1 and CDR2 (germline): MNHEY, SVGAGI. V shed 2 bases and J shed 1 base, with 9 bases lying between them. The CDR3 consists of 15 residues. The CDR3 protein is CASSYGRGSYNEQFI. DNA for the CDR3: TGTGCCAGCAGTTACGGGCGAGGTTCCTACAATGAGCAGTTCATC.

This clonotype was seen only a few times. A read error may produce the germline difference seen at one junction end. This chain uses TRBV4-3 with TRBJ1-1, with a weak D call TRBD1 (5 bases). The CDR3 covers 13 residues. CDR1 and CDR2 (germline): LGHNA, YSLEER. CDR3 region: CASSYSGNIEAFF. CDR3 DNA sequence: TGCGCCAGCAGCTATTCAGGGAACATTGAAGCTTTCTTT.

The chain carries TRBV5-1 and TRBJ1-4, with TRBD1 matching 7 bases. V was clipped by 3 bases and J by 0 bases; unmatched bases: 5. CDR1 SGHRS and CDR2 YFSETQ come from the germline V gene. The CDR3 is 16 amino acids. The CDR3 loop is CASSSDRVATNEKLFF. The CDR3 bases are TGCGCCAGCAGCTCCGACAGGGTTGCAACTAATGAAAAACTGTTTTTT.

Notes on this clonotype: At one end, the junction sequence differs from germline, possibly due to a read error. V is TRBV7-2 and J is TRBJ1-5, with 7 positions matching TRBD1. Germline V gene sequence: CDR1 SGHTA, CDR2 FQGNSA. There are 15 residues in the CDR3. CDR3 residues: CASSQGTVGNQPQHF. The CDR3 region has the DNA TGCGCCAGCAGCCAAGGGACAGTGGGGAATCAGCCCCAGCATTTT.

This chain links TRBV5-1 with TRBJ1-1; unclear D gene. There are 14 residues in the CDR3. CDR1 and CDR2 (germline): SGHRS, YFSETQ. Trimming cost V 3 bases and J 5 bases, with 14 bases left between them. CDR3 residues: CASSSTSGETEAFF. Written as DNA, the CDR3 is TGCGCCAGCAGCTCCACCTCCGGGGAAACTGAAGCTTTCTTT.

The chain carries TRBV29-1 and TRBJ1-5, with D perhaps TRBD1 (5 bases). Germline V lookup: CDR1 SQVTM, CDR2 ANQGSEA. Trimming pared 6 bases from V and 4 bases from J, leaving 13 bases between. The CDR3 consists of 13 residues. The CDR3 bases are TGCAGCGTCCACACAGGAGGAAATCAGCCCCAGCATTTT. Translated: CSVHTGGNQPQHF. Filled out from reference TRBV29-1 and TRBJ1-5, the complete variable domain reads SAVISQKPSRDICQRGTSLTIQCQVDSQVTMMFWYRQQPGQSLTLIATANQGSEATYESGFVIDKFPISRPNLTFSTLTVSNMSPEDSSIYLCSVHTGGNQPQHFGDGTRLSIL.